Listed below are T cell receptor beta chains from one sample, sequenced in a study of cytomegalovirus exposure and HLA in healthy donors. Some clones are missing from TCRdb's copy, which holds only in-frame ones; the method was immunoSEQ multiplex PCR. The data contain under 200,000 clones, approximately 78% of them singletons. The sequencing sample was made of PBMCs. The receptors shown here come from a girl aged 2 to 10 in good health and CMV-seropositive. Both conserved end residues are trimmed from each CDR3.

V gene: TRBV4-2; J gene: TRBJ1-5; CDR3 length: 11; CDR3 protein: ASSLSGNQPQH
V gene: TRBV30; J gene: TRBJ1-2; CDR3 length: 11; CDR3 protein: AWSAGQGDGYT
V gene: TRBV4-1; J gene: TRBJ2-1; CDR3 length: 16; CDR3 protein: ASSLLRFGDFSYNEQF
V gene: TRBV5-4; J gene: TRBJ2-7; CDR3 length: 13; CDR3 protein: ASSLRPSTFSEQY
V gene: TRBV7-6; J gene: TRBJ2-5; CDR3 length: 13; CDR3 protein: ASSYPRGAQETQY
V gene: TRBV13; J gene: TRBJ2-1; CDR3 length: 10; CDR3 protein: ASSFQGNEQF
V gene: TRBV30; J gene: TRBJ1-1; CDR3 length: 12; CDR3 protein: AWRQTGLHTEAF
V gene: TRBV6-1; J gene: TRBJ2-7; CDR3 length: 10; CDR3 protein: ASRGQGYEQY
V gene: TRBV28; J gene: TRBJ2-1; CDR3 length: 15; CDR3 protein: ASSRRLAGGAYNEQF
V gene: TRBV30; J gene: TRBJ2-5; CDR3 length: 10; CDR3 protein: AWSVLADTLY
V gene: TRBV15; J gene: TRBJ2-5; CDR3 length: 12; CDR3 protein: ATSRNRGQETQY
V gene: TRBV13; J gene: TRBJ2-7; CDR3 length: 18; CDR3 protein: ASSDTGGRGSGKISYEQY
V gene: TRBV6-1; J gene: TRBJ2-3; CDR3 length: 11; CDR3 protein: ASSTRLGDTQY
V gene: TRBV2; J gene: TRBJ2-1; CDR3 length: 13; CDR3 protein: ASSIYASSYNEQF
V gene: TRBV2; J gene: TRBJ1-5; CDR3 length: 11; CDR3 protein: ASGRTYNQPQH
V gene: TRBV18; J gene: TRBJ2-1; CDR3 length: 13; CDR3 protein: ASSPRDTPGNEQF
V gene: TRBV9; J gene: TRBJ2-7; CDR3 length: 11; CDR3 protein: ASSGTGMGEQY
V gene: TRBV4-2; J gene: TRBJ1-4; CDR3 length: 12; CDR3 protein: ASSQEIGAEKLF
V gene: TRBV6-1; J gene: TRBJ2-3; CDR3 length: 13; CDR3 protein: ASSMTGGAPDTQY
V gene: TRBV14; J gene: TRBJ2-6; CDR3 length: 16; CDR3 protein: ASSWTGRPISGANVLT
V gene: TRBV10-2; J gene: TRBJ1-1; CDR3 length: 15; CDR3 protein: ASTGGDIPYGETEAF
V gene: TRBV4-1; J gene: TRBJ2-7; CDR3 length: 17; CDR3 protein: ASSQSGGATSGGTYEQY
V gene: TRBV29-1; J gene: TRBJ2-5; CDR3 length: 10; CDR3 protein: SVGGGGETQY
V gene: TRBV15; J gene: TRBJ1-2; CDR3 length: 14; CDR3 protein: ATSRNTVGQGDGYT
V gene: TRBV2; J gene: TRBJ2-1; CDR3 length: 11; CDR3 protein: AQRTSGYNEQF
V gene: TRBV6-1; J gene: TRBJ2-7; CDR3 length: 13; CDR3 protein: ASSEKGRESYEQY
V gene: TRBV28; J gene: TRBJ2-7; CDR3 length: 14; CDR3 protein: ASSLFADRRAYEQY
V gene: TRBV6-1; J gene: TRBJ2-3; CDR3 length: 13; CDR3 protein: ASRQLGGGPDTQY
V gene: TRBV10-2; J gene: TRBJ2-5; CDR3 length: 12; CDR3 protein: ASSESGAGETQY
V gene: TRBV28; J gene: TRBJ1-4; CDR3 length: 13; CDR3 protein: ASSLKGVTNEKLF
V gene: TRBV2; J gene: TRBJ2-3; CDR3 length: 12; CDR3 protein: ASRRDRGRDTQY
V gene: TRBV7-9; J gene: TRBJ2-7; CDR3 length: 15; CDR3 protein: SSSNPPGLGTPYEQY
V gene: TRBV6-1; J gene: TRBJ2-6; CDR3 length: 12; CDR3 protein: ASSDNSGANVLT
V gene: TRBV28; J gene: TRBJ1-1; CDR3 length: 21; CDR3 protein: ASSLYWSFRTGVKRALNTEAF
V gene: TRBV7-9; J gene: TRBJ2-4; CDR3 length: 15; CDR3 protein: ASSLGWQRLAKNIQY
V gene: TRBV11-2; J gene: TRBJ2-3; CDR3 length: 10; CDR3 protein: ASSSRSDTQY
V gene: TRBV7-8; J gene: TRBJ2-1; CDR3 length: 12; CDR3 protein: ASSLGRAYNEQF
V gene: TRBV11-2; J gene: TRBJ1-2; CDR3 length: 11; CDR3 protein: ASSSPGGYGYT
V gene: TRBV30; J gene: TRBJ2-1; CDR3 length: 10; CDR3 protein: AWGLSANEQF
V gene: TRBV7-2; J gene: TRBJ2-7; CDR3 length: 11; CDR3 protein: ASSLGPGDEQY
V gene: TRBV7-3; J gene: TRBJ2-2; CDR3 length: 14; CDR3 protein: ASSPPGLASTGELF
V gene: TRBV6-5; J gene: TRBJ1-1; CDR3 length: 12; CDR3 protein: ASRRAPGSTEAF
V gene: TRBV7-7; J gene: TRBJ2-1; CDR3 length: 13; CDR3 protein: ASSKGGSSYNEQF
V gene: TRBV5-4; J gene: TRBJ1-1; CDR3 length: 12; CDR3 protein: ASSDRQGEYEAF
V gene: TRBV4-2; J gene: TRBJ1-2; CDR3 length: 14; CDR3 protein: ASSQGGTGRTNGYT
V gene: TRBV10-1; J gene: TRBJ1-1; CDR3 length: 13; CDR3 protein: ASSEARGWNTEAF
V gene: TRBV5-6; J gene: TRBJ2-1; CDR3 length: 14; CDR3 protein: ASSFRWGPPPNEQF
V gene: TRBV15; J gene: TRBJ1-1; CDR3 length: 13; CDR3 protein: ATSTYRVPDTEAF
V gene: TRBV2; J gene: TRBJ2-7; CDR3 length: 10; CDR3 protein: AGSGAGYEQY
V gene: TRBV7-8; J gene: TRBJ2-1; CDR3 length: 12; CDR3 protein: ASSENDGNNEQF
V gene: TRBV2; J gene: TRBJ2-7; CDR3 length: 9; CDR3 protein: ASSLTYEQY